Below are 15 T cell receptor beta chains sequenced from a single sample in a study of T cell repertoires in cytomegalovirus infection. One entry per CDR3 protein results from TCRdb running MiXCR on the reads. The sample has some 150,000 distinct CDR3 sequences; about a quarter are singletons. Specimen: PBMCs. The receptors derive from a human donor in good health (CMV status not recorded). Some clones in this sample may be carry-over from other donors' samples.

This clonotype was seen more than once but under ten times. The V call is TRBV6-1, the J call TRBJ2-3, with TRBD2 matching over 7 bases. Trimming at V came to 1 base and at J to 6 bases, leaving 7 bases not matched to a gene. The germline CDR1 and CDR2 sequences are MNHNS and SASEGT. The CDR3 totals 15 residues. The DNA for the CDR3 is TGTGCCAGCAGTGAAGGGGGAGGGAAGGCGGATACGCAGTATTTT. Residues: CASSEGGGKADTQYF.

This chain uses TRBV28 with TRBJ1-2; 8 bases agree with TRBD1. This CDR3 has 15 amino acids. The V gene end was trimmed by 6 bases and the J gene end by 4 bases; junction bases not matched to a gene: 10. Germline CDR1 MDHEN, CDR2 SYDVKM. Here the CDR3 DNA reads TGTGCCAGCAGGGACAGGGACAGGCGATTCTATGGCTACACCTTC. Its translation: CASRDRDRRFYGYTF.

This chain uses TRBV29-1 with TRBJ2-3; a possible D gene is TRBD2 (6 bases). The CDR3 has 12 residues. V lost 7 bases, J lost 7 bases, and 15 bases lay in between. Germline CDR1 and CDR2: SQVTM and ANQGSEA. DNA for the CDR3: TGCAGCGGTCGGGACTCGGCCTATACGCAGTATTTT. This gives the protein CSGRDSAYTQYF.

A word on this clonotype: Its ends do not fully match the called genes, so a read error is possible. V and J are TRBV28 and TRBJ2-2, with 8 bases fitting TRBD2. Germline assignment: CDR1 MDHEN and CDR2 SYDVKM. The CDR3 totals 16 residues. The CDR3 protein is CASSRPSGGYTGQLFF. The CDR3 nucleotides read TGTGCCAGCAGCCGCCCGAGCGGGGGATACACCGGGCAGCTGTTTTTT.

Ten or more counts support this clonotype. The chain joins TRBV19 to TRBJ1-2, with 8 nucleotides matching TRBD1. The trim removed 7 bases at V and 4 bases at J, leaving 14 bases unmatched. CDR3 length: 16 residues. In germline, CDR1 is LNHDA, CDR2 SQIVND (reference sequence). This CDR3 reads CASIPQGTGITYGYTF. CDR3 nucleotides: TGTGCCAGTATCCCCCAGGGGACAGGAATAACCTATGGCTACACCTTC.

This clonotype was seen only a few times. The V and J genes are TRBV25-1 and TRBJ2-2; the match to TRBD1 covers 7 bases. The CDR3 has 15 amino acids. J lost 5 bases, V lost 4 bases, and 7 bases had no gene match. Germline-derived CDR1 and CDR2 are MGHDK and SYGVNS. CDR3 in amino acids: CASSGPGTETGELFF. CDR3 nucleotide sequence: TGTGCCAGCAGTGGACCCGGGACAGAAACCGGGGAGCTGTTTTTT.

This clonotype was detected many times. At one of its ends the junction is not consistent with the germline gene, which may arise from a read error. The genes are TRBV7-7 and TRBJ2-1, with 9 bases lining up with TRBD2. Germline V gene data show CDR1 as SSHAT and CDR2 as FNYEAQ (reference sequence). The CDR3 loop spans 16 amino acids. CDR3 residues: CASSSRAGGPGNEQFF. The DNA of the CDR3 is TGTGCTAGCAGCTCCAGGGCGGGGGGGCCGGGCAATGAGCAGTTCTTC.

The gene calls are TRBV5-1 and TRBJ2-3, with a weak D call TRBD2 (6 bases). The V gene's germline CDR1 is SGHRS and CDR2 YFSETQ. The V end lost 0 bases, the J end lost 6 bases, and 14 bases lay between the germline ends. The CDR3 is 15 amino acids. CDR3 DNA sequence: TGCGCCAGCAGCTTGGGCGGGACCCCGCAGGATACGCAGTATTTT. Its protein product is CASSLGGTPQDTQYF.

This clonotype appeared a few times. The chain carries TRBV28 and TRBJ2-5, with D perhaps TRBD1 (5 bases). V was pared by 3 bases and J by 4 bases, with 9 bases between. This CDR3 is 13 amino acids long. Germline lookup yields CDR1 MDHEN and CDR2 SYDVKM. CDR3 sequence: CASSLQGLETQYF. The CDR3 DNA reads TGTGCCAGCAGTTTGCAGGGTCTAGAGACCCAGTACTTC.

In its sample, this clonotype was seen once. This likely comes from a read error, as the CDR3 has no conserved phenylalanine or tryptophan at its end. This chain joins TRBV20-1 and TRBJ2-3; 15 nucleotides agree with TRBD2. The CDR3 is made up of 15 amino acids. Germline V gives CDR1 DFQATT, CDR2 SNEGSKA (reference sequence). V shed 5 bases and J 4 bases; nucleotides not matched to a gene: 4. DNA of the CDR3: TGCAGTGCTGCTGGACTAGCGGGGGGGCCAGATACGCAGTATTAT. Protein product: CSAAGLAGGPDTQYY.

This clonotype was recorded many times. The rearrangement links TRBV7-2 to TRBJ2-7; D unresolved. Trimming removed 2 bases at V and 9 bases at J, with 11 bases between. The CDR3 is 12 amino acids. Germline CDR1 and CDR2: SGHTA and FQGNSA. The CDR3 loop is CASSLWGTGQYF. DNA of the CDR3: TGTGCCAGCAGCTTATGGGGTACGGGGCAGTACTTC. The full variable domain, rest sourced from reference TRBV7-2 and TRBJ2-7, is GAGVSQSPSNKVTEKGKDVELRCDPISGHTALYWYRQSLGQGLEFLIYFQGNSAPDKSGLPSDRFSAERTGGSVSTLTIQRTQQEDSAVYLCASSLWGTGQYFGPGTRLTVT.

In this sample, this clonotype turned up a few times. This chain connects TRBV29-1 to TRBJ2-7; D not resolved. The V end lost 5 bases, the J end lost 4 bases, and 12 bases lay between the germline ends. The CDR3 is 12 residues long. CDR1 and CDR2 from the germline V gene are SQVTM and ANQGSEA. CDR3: CSVRSEVYEQYF. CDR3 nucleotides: TGCAGCGTTCGGAGCGAGGTGTACGAGCAGTACTTC.

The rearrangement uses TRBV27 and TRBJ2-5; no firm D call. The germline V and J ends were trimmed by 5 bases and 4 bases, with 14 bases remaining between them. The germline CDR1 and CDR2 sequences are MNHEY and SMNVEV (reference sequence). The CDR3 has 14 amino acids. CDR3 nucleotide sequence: TGTGCCAGCAGTCCTACCCCCGGCGGAGAGACCCAGTACTTC. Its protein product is CASSPTPGGETQYF.

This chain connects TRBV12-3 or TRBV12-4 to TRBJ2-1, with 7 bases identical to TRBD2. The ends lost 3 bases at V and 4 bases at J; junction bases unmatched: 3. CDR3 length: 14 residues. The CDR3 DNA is TGTGCCAGCAGTTTTGGAGCGGGATACAATGAGCAGTTCTTC. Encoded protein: CASSFGAGYNEQFF.

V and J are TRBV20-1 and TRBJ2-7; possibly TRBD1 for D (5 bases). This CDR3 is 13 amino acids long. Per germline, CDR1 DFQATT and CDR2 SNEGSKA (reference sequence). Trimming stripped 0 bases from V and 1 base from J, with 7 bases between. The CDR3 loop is CSARDRESYEQYF. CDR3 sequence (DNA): TGCAGTGCTAGAGACAGGGAATCCTACGAGCAGTACTTC.